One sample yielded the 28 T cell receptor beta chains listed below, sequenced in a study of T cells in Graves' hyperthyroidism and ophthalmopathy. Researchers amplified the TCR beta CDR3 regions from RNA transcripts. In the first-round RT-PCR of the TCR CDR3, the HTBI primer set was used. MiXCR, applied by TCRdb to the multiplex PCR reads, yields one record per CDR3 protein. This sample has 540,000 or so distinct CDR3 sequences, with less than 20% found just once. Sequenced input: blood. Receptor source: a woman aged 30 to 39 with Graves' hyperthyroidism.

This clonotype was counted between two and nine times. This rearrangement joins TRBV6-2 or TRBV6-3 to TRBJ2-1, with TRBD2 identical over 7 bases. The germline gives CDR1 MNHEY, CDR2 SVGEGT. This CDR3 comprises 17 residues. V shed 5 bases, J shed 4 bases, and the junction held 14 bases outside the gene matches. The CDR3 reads CASSRLPGTIRYNEQFF. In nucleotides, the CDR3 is TGTGCCAGCAGTCGACTCCCCGGGACTATCCGATACAATGAGCAGTTCTTC.

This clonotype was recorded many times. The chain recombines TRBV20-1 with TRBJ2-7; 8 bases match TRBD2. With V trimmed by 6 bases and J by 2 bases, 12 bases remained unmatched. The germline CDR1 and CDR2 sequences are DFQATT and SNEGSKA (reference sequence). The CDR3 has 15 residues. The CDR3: CSAERELAGPYEQYF. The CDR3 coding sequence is TGCAGTGCGGAACGGGAGCTAGCGGGCCCCTACGAGCAGTACTTC.

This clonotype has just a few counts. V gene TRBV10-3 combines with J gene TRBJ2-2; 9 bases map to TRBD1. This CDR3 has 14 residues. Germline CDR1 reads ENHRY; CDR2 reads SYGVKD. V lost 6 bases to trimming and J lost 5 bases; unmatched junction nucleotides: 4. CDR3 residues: CAISRQGGTGELFF. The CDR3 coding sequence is TGTGCCATCAGCCGACAGGGGGGGACCGGGGAGCTGTTTTTT.

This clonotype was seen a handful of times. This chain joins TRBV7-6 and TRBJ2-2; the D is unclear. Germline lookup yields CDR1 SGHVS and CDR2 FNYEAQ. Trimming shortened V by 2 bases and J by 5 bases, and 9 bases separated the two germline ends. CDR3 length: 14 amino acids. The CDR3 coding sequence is TGTGCCAGCAGCTTATTAGGGATAACCGGGGAGCTGTTTTTT. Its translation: CASSLLGITGELFF.

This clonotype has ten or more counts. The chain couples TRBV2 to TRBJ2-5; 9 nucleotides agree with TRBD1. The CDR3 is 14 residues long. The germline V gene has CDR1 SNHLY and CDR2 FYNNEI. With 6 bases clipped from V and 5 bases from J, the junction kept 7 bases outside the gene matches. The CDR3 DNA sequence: TGTGCCAGCAGACCACAGGGGGCGGGGGAGACCCAGTACTTC. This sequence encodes CASRPQGAGETQYF.

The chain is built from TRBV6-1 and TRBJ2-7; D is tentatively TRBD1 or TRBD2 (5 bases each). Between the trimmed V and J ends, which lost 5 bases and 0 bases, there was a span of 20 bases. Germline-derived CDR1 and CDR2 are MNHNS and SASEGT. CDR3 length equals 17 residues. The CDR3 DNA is TGTGCCAGCAGTTACTCCCGAGCGAGGGGAAGCTCCTACGAGCAGTACTTC. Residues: CASSYSRARGSSYEQYF.

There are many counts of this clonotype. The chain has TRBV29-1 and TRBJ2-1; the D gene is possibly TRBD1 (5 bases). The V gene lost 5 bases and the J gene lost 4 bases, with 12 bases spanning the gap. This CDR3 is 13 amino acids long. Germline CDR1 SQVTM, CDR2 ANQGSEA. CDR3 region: CSVLAGYYNEQFF. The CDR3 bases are TGCAGCGTTTTGGCAGGGTATTACAATGAGCAGTTCTTC.

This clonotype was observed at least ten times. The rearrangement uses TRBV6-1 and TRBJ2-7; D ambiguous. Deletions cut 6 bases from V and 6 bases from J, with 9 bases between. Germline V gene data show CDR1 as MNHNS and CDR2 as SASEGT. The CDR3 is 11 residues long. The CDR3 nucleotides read TGTGCCAGCAGCCCCAGGTTCGAGCAGTACTTC. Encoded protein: CASSPRFEQYF.

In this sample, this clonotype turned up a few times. The CDR3 protein is CASSVGTGGTYEQYF. The CDR3 nucleotides read TGTGCCAGCAGCGTCGGGACAGGCGGTACCTACGAGCAGTACTTC. The rearrangement uses TRBV9 and TRBJ2-7; 8 bases fit TRBD1. J was trimmed by 2 bases and V by 2 bases; bases with no gene match: 6. CDR3 length: 15 amino acids. Germline V gene sequence: CDR1 SGDLS, CDR2 YYNGEE.

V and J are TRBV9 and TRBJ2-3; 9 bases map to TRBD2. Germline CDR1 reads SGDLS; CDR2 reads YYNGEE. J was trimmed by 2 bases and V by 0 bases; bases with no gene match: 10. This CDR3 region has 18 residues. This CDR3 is CASSVEISGRLFTDTQYF. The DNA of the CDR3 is TGTGCCAGCAGCGTAGAAATTAGCGGGAGACTCTTCACAGATACGCAGTATTTT. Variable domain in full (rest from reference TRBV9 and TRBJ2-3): DSGVTQTPKHLITATGQRVTLRCSPRSGDLSVYWYQQSLDQGLQFLIQYYNGEERAKGNILERFSAQQFPDLHSELNLSSLELGDSALYFCASSVEISGRLFTDTQYFGPGTRLTVL.

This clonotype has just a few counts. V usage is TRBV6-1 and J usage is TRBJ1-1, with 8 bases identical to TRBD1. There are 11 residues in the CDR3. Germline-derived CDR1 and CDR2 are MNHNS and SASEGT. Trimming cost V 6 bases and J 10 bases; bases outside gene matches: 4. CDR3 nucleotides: TGTGCCAGCAGGGACGACAGGGGAGCTTTCTTT. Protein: CASRDDRGAFF.

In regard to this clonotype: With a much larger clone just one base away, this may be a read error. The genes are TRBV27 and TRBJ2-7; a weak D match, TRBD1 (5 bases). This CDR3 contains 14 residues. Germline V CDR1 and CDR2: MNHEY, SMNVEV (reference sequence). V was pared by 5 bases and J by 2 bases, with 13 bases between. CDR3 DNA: TGTGCCAGCAGTCAGCCCGACAGTCCCTACGAGCAGTACTTC. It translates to CASSQPDSPYEQYF.

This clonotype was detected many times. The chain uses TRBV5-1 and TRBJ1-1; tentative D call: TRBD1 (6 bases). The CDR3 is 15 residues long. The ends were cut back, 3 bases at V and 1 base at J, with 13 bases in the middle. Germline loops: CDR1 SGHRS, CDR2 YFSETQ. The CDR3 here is CASSSGALKNTEAFF. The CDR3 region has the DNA TGCGCCAGCAGCTCAGGGGCTTTGAAGAACACTGAAGCTTTCTTT.

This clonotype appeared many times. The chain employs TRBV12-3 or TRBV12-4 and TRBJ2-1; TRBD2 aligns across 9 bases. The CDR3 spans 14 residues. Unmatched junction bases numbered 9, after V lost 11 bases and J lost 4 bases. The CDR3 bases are TGTGCCTGCCGACTAGCGGAAACTTACAATGAGCAGTTCTTC. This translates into CACRLAETYNEQFF.

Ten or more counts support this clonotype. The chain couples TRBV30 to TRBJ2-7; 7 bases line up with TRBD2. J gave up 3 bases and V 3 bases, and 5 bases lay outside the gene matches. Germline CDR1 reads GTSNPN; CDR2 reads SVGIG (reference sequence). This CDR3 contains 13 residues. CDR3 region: CAWRGGGYYEQYF. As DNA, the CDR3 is TGTGCCTGGAGGGGGGGGGGATACTACGAGCAGTACTTC.

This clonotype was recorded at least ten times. The CDR3 DNA follows: TGCGCCAGCAGCTTGGGCGGGGACAGTCTGGAGCAGTACTTC. Residues: CASSLGGDSLEQYF. This chain uses TRBV5-1 with TRBJ2-7, with a possible D match to TRBD1 (7 bases). Trimming removed 0 bases at V and 7 bases at J, with 14 bases between. There are 14 residues in the CDR3. The germline gives CDR1 SGHRS, CDR2 YFSETQ.

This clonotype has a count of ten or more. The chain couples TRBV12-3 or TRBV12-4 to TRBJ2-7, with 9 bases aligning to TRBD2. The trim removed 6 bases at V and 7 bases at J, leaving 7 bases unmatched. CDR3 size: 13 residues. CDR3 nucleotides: TGTGCCAGCAGCGATCAAGCGGGAGGTGAGCAGTACTTC. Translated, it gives CASSDQAGGEQYF.

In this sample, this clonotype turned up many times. CDR3 DNA sequence: TGTGCCAGCAGCTTAGCAGGGGGATTGGGTTCACCCCTCCACTTT. Protein sequence: CASSLAGGLGSPLHF. The chain carries TRBV7-2 and TRBJ1-6; weak D call: TRBD1 (6 bases). Trimming shortened V by 0 bases and J by 9 bases, and 12 bases separated the two germline ends. Germline values: CDR1 SGHTA, CDR2 FQGNSA. The CDR3 covers 15 residues.

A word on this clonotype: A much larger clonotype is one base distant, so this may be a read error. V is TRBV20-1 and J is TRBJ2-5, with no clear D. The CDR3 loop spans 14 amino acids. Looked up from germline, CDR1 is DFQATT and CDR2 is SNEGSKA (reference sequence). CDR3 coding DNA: TGCAGTGTTAGAGTTTCCGAGAACCAAGAGACCCAGTACTTC. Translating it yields CSVRVSENQETQYF.

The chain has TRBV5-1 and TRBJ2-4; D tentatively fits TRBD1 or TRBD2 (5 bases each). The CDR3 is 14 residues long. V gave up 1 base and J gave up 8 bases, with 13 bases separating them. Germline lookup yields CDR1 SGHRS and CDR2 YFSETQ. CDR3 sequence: CASSLMGEADIQYF. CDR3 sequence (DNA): TGCGCCAGCAGCTTGATGGGGGAAGCGGACATTCAGTACTTC.

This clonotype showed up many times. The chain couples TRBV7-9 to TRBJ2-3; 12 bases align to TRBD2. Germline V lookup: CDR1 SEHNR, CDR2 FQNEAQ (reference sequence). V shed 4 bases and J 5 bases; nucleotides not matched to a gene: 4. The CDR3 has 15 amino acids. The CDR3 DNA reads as TGTGCCAGCAGCTACGGACTAGCGGGAAGAGATACGCAGTATTTT. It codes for CASSYGLAGRDTQYF.

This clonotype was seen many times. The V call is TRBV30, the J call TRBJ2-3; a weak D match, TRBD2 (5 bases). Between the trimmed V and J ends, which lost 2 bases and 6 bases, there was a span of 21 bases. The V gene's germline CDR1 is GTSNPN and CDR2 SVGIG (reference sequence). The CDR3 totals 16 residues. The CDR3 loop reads CAWSLGNEVPSDTQYF. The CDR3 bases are TGTGCCTGGAGTCTCGGGAACGAGGTCCCTTCGGATACGCAGTATTTT.

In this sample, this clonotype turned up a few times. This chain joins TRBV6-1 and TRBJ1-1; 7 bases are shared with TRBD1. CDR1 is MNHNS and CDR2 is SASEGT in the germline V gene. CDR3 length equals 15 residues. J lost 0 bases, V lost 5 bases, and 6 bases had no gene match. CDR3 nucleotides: TGTGCCAGCAGTAGGGACAGTTTCATGAACACTGAAGCTTTCTTT. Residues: CASSRDSFMNTEAFF.

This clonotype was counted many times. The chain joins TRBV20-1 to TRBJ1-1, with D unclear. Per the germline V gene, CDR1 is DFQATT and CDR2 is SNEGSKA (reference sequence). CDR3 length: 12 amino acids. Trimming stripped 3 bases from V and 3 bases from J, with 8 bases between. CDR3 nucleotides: TGCAGTGCTAGTGGGGTTGACACTGAAGCTTTCTTT. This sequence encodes CSASGVDTEAFF.

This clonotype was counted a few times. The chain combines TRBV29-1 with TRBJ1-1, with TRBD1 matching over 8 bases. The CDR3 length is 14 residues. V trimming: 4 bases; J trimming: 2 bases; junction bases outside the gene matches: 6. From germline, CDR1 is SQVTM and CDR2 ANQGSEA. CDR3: CSVGHGQGNTEAFF. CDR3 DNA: TGCAGCGTTGGCCACGGACAGGGTAACACTGAAGCTTTCTTT.

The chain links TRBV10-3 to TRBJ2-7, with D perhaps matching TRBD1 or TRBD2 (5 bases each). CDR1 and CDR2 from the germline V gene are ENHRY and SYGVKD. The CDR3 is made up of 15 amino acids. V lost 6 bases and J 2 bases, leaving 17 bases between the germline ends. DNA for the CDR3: TGTGCCATCAGCCTTGTGTCAGGGAGCACCTACGAGCAGTACTTC. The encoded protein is CAISLVSGSTYEQYF.

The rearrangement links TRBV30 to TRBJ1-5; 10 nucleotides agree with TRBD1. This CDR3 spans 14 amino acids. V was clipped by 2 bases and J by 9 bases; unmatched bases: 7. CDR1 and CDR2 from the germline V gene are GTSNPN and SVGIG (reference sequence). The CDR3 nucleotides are TGTGCCTGGAGTTCGGACAGGGGGACATGGCCCCAGCATTTT. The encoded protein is CAWSSDRGTWPQHF.

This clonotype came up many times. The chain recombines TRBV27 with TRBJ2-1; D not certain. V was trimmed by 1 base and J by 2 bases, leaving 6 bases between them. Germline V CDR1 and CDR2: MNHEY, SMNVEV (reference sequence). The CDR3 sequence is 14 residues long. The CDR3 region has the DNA TGTGCCAGCAGTTTATTCTCTACCTACAATGAGCAGTTCTTC. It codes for CASSLFSTYNEQFF.